The clone carrying this T cell receptor (beta chain) came up once. Its antigen is as yet unknown. Sequencing used cDNA as its template, made by extracting RNA and reverse transcribing it. Using immunoSEQ multiplex PCR, the repertoire was profiled, and TCRdb retains in-frame clones only, with some absent. This repertoire shows 90,000 to 150,000 clones, roughly 66% found once; its top ten account for roughly 2.8%. The data derive from a study of CD8+ T cells in alopecia areata. Study results and caveats: In lesional scalp, particularly from alopecia totalis/universalis, clonality was higher than in normal scalp.

V dropped 5 bases and J dropped 5; count of bases not matched to a gene: 11. Germline CDR1 is SGHAT and CDR2 is FQNNGV. This CDR3 region has 17 residues. Sequencing input: CD4+ T cells sorted from blood. The genes are TRBV11-2 and TRBJ2-3; 12 bases align to TRBD2. This receptor was identified in a human donor in good health. CDR3: CASSPRASGGAGDTQYF. The CDR3 nucleotides are TGTGCCAGCAGCCCCCGGGCTAGCGGGGGGGCGGGAGATACGCAGTATTTT. Variable domain in full (rest from reference TRBV11-2 and TRBJ2-3): EAGVAQSPRYKIIEKRQSVAFWCNPISGHATLYWYQQILGQGPKLLIQFQNNGVVDDSQLPKDRFSAERLKGVDSTLKIQPAKLEDSAVYLCASSPRASGGAGDTQYFGPGTRLTVL.